This paragraph covers one T cell receptor beta chain sequence. This sample is drawn from a study of blood T cell repertoires in COVID-19. Study overall: Italy, Spain and the United States were the sources of the convalescent and acute COVID-19 samples. PBMCs, B-cell-depleted T cells, or T cells provided the cDNA or gDNA that made up the material.

In the original analysis: Reference gene primers were amplified, and this amplification served to estimate nucleated cell counts. The table came from immunoSEQ multiplex PCR; TCRdb's copy has only in-frame clones and leaves some out. That table supplies the V and J calls and clone size; D and trimming were determined from the DNA. Among about 250,000 clones listed, approximately 91% were seen once. Deletions cut 6 bases from V and 0 bases from J, with 8 bases between. From germline, CDR1 is SNHLY and CDR2 FYNNEI. CDR3 length: 14 amino acids. This receptor was taken from a woman in her thirties or forties who had recovered from COVID-19. V and J are TRBV2 and TRBJ2-2; D is possibly TRBD1 (6 bases). Sequences were obtained from peripheral blood. The chain's CDR3 is CASRQGPNTGELFF. The CDR3, as DNA: TGTGCCAGCAGACAGGGCCCGAACACCGGGGAGCTGTTTTTT. Full variable domain (rest looked up from reference TRBV2 and TRBJ2-2): EPEVTQTPSHQVTQMGQEVILRCVPISNHLYFYWYRQILGQKVEFLVSFYNNEISEKSEIFDDQFSVERPDGSNFTLKIRSTKLEDSAMYFCASRQGPNTGELFFGEGSRLTVL.